The T cell receptor (beta chain) under discussion was sequenced for a study of blood T cell repertoires in COVID-19. Profiling relied on immunoSEQ multiplex PCR, and the TCRdb table lists in-frame clones only, not all of them. The sample lists 310,000 or so clones; roughly 87% were seen once. Trimming at V came to 8 bases and at J to 4 bases, leaving 10 bases not matched to a gene. Per the germline V gene, CDR1 is MNHEY and CDR2 is SMNVEV (reference sequence). The CDR3 runs 14 residues. This chain uses TRBV27 with TRBJ2-7, with TRBD2 identical over 8 bases. This receptor was taken from a woman aged 45 to 65 who had recovered from COVID-19. The sequencing input was peripheral blood. CDR3 nucleotides: TGTGCCAGCGGCCAAAGGGCGGGAGGTTACGAGCAGTACTTC. Its protein product is CASGQRAGGYEQYF.